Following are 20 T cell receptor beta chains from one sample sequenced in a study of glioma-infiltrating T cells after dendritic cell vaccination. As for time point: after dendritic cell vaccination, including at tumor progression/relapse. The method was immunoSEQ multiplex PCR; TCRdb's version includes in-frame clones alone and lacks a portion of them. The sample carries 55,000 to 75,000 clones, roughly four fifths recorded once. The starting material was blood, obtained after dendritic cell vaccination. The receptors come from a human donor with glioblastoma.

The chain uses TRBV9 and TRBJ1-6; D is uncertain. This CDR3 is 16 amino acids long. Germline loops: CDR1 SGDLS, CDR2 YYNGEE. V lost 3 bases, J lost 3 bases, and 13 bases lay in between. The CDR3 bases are TGTGCCAGCAGCGGCCCCCCCGGGTACTATAATTCACCCCTCCACTTT. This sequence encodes CASSGPPGYYNSPLHF. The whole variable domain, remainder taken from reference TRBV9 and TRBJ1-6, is DSGVTQTPKHLITATGQRVTLRCSPRSGDLSVYWYQQSLDQGLQFLIQYYNGEERAKGNILERFSAQQFPDLHSELNLSSLELGDSALYFCASSGPPGYYNSPLHFGNGTRLTVT.

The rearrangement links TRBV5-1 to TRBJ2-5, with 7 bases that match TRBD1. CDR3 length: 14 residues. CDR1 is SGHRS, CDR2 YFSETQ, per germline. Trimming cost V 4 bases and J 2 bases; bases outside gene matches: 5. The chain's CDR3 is CASSPGTDQETQYF. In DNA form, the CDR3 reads TGCGCCAGCAGCCCTGGGACAGATCAAGAGACCCAGTACTTC.

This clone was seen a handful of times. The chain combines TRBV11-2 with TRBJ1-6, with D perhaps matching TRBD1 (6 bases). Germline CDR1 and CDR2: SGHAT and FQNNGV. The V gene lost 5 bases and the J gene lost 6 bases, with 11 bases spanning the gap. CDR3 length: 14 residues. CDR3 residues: CASSPRGGNSPLHF. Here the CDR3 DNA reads TGTGCCAGCAGCCCCCGAGGGGGTAATTCACCCCTCCACTTT.

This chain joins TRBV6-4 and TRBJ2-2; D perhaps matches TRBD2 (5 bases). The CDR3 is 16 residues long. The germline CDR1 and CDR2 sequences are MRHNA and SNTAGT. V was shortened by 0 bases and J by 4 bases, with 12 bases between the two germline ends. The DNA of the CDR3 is TGTGCCAGCAGTGACTCGTTATCGAGGGCCACCGGGGAGCTGTTTTTT. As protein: CASSDSLSRATGELFF.

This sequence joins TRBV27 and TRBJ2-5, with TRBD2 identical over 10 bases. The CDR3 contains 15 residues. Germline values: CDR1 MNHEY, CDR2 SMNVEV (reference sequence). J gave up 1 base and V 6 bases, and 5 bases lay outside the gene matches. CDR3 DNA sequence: TGTGCCAGCAGAAAAGCGGGGGGGGTCCAAGAGACCCAGTACTTC. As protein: CASRKAGGVQETQYF.

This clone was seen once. DNA for the CDR3: TGTGCCAGCAGTGATACAGGGGTGAGCAATCAGCCCCAGCATTTT. This encodes CASSDTGVSNQPQHF. This chain uses TRBV6-6 with TRBJ1-5; 7 bases line up with TRBD1. Germline V gene data show CDR1 as MNHNY and CDR2 as SVGAGI (reference sequence). The CDR3 is made up of 15 amino acids. V trimming: 5 bases; J trimming: 1 base; junction bases outside the gene matches: 5.

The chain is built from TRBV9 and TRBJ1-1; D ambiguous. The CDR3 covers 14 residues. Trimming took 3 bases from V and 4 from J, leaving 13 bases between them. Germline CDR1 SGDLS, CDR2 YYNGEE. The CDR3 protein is CASSARYGGTEAFF. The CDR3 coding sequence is TGTGCCAGCAGCGCCCGGTACGGAGGCACTGAAGCTTTCTTT. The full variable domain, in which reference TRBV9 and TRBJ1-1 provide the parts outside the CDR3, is DSGVTQTPKHLITATGQRVTLRCSPRSGDLSVYWYQQSLDQGLQFLIQYYNGEERAKGNILERFSAQQFPDLHSELNLSSLELGDSALYFCASSARYGGTEAFFGQGTRLTVV.

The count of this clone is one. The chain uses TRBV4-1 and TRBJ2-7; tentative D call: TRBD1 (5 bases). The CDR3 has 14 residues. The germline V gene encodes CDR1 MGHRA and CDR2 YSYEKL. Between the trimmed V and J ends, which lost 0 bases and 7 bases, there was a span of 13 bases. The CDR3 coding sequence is TGCGCCAGCAGCCAAGATTCGGCAGGGTGGGAGCAGTACTTC. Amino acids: CASSQDSAGWEQYF.

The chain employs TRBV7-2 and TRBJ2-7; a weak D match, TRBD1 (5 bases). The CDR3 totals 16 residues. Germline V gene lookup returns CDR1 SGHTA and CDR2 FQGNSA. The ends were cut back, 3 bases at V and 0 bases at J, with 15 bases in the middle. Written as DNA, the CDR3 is TGTGCCAGCAGCTTGGCAGGGTGGGATGGCTCCTACGAGCAGTACTTC. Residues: CASSLAGWDGSYEQYF.

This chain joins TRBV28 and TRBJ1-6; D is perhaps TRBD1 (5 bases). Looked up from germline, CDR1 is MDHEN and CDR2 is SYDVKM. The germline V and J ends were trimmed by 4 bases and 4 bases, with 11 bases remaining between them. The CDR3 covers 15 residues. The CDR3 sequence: CASSSRQLYNSPLHF. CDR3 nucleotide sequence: TGTGCCAGCAGTTCCCGACAGTTGTATAATTCACCCCTCCACTTT.

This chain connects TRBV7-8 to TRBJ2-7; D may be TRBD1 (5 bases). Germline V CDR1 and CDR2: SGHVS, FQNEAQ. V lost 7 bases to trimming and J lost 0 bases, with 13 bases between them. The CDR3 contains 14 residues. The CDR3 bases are TGTGCCAGCACCTGGGGCATGAGCTCCTACGAGCAGTACTTC. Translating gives CASTWGMSSYEQYF.

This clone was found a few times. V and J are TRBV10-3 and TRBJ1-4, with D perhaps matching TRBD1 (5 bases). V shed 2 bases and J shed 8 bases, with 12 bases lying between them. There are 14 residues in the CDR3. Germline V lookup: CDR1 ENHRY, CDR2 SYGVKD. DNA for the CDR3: TGTGCCATCAGTGAGGGCGGGGACGACGAAAAACTGTTTTTT. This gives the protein CAISEGGDDEKLFF.

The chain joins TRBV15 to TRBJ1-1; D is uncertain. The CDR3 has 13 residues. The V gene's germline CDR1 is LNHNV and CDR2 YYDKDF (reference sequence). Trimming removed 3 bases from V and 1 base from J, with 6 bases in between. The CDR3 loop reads CATSSHKNTEAFF. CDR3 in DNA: TGTGCCACCAGCAGTCACAAGAACACTGAAGCTTTCTTT.

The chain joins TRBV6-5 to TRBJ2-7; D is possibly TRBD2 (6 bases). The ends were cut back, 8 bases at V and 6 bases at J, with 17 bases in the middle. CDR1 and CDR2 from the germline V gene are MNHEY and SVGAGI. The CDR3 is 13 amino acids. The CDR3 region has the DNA TGTGCCAGCGCGGTTGGGGTGGGGGGCGAGCAGTACTTC. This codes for CASAVGVGGEQYF.

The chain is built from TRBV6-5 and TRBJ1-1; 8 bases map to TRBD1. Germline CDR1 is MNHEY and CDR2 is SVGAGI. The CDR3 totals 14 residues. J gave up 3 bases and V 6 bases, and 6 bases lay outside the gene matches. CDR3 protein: CASRQGQVDTEAFF. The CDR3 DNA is TGTGCCAGCAGGCAGGGACAGGTAGACACTGAAGCTTTCTTT.

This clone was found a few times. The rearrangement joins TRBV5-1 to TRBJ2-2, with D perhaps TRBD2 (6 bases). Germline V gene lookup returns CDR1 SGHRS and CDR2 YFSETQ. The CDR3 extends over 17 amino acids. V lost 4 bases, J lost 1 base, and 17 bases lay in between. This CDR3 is CASSKGLFEMNTGELFF. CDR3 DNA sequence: TGCGCCAGCAGCAAGGGACTTTTTGAGATGAACACCGGGGAGCTGTTTTTT.

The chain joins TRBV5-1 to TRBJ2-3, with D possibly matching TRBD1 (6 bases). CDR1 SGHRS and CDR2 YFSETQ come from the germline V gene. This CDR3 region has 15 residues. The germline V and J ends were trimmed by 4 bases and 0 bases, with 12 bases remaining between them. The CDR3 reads CASSNRDTSTDTQYF. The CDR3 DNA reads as TGCGCCAGCAGCAACCGGGACACTAGCACAGATACGCAGTATTTT.

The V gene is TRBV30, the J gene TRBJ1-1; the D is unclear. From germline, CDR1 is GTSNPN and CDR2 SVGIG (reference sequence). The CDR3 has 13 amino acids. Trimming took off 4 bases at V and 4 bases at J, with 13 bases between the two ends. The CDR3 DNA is TGTGCCTGGAATAGCGAGCGGGTCACTGAAGCTTTCTTT. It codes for CAWNSERVTEAFF.

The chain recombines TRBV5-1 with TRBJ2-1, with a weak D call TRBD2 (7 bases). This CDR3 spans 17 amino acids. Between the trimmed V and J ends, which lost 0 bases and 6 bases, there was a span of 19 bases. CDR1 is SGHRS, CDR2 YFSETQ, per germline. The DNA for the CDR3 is TGCGCCAGCAGCTTGGGGGTCCGGGGGGCGTTCGGCAATGAGCAGTTCTTC. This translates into CASSLGVRGAFGNEQFF.

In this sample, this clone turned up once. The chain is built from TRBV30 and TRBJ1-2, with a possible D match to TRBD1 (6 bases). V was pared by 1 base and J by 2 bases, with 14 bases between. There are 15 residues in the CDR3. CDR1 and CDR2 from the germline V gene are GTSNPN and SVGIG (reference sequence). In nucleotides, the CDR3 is TGTGCCTGGAGTGGCAGGGGCCAACTGAACTATGGCTACACCTTC. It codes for CAWSGRGQLNYGYTF.